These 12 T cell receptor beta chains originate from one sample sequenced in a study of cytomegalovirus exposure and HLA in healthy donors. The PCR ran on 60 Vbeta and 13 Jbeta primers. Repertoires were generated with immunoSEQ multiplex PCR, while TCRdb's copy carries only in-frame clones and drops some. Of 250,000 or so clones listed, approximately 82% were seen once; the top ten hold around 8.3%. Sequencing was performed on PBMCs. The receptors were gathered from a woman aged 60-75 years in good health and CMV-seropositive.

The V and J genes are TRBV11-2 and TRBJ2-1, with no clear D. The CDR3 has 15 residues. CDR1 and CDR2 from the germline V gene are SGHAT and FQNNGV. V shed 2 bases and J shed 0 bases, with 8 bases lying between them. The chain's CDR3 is CASSLYRSSYNEQFF. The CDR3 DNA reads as TGTGCCAGCAGCTTATATCGCAGCTCCTACAATGAGCAGTTCTTC. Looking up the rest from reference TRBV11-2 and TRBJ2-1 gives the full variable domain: EAGVAQSPRYKIIEKRQSVAFWCNPISGHATLYWYQQILGQGPKLLIQFQNNGVVDDSQLPKDRFSAERLKGVDSTLKIQPAKLEDSAVYLCASSLYRSSYNEQFFGPGTRLTVL.

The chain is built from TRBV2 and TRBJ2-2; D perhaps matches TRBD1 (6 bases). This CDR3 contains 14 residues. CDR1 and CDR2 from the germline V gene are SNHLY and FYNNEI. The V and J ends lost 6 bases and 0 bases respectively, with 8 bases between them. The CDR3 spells CASRRDTNTGELFF. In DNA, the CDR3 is TGTGCCAGCAGGAGGGACACGAACACCGGGGAGCTGTTTTTT.

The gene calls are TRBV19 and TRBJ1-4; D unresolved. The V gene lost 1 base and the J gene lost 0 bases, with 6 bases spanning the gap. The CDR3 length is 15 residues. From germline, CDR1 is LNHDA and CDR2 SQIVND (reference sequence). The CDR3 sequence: CASSIGGATNEKLFF. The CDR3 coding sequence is TGTGCCAGTAGTATAGGGGGAGCAACTAATGAAAAACTGTTTTTT.

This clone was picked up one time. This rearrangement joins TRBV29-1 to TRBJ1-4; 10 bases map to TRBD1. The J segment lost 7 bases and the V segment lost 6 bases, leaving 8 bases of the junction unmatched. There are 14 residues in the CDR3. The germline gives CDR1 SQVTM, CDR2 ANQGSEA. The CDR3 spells CSVAGQGVVEKLFF. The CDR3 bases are TGCAGCGTCGCAGGACAGGGGGTGGTTGAAAAACTGTTTTTT. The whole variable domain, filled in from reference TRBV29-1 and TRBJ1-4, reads SAVISQKPSRDICQRGTSLTIQCQVDSQVTMMFWYRQQPGQSLTLIATANQGSEATYESGFVIDKFPISRPNLTFSTLTVSNMSPEDSSIYLCSVAGQGVVEKLFFGSGTQLSVL.

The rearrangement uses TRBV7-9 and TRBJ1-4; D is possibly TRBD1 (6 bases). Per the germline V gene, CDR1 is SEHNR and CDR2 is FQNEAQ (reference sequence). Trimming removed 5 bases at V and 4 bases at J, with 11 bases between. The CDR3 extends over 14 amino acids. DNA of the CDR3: TGTGCCAGCAGCCCAGGACAGATTAATGAAAAACTGTTTTTT. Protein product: CASSPGQINEKLFF.

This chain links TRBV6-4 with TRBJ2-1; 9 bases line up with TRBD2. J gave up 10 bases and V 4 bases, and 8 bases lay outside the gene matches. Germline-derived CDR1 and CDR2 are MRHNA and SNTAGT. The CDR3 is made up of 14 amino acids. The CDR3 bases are TGTGCCAGCAGTGTTCGGGTGCTAGCGGGGGAGCAGTTCTTC. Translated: CASSVRVLAGEQFF.

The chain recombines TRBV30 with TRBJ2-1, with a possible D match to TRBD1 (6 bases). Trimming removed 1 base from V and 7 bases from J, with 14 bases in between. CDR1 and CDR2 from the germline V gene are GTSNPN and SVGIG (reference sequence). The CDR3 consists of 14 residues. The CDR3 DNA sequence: TGTGCCTGGAGTGGTACTACGCAGGGGAATGAGCAGTTCTTC. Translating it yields CAWSGTTQGNEQFF.

Here the CDR3 DNA reads TGTGCCAGTATCGGCAGGGCCTACAATGAGCAGTTCTTC. It translates to CASIGRAYNEQFF. The chain employs TRBV19 and TRBJ2-1; TRBD1 might be the D (5 bases). CDR1 is LNHDA, CDR2 SQIVND, per germline (reference sequence). CDR3 length equals 13 residues. Trimming left V 7 bases short and J 2 bases short, with 9 bases between. The whole variable domain, remainder taken from reference TRBV19 and TRBJ2-1, is DGGITQSPKYLFRKEGQNVTLSCEQNLNHDAMYWYRQDPGQGLRLIYYSQIVNDFQKGDIAEGYSVSREKKESFPLTVTSAQKNPTAFYLCASIGRAYNEQFFGPGTRLTVL.

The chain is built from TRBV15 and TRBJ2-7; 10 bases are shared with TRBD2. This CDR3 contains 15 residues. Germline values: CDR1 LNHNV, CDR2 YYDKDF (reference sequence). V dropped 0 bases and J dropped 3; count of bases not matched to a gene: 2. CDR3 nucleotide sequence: TGTGCCACCAGCAGAGATCGGACTAGCGGCTACGAGCAGTACTTC. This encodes CATSRDRTSGYEQYF.

CDR3 in amino acids: CASSFGGNQPQHF. The CDR3 region has the DNA TGTGCCAGCAGCTTTGGAGGGAATCAGCCCCAGCATTTT. The chain carries TRBV7-3 and TRBJ1-5; D unresolved. Germline CDR1 SGHTA, CDR2 FQGTGA. This CDR3 contains 13 residues. V shed 3 bases and J shed 4 bases, with 7 bases lying between them.

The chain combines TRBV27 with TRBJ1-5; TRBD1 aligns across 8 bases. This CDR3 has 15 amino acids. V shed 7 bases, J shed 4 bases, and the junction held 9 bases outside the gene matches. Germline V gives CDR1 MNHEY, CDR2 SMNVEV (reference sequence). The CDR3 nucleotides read TGTGCCAGCAAGGGGGGACAGGTCCTAAATCAGCCCCAGCATTTT. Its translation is CASKGGQVLNQPQHF.

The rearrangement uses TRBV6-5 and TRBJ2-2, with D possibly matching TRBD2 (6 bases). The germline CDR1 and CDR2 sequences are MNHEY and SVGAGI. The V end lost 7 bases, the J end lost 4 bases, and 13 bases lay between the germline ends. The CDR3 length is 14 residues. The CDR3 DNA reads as TGTGCCAGCATAGCGGTTAAGAGCACCGGGGAGCTGTTTTTT. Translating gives CASIAVKSTGELFF.